Listed below are T cell receptor beta chains from one sample, sequenced in a study of tumor-infiltrating lymphocytes in localized non-small cell lung cancer. The repertoire was sequenced with immunoSEQ multiplex PCR; TCRdb's copy has only in-frame clones and lacks some. The table has about 3,000 clones, just over 70% seen once; the top ten hold around a sixth. The material sequenced was uninvolved lung tissue not adjacent to the tumor. These receptor sequences come from a human donor with non-small cell lung cancer. Each CDR3 is given with its conserved first and last residue. Each record gives: clone size, D gene, J gene, V gene, CDR3 DNA, CDR3 protein. A D gene is named only where the DNA matches it firmly. Where a row states a size, it is once, few, many or the class of an expanded clone; other rows omit it.

>.|TRBD1|TRBJ2-3|TRBV9
TGTGCCAGCAGCGCTCAACAGGGGTGGGGTTCAGATACGCAGTATTTT
CASSAQQGWGSDTQYF
>.|.|TRBJ2-3|TRBV7-7
TGTGCTAGCAGCCAGACAGGCGGTCGAGATACGCAGTATTTT
CASSQTGGRDTQYF
>.|TRBD2|TRBJ2-3|TRBV7-3
TGTGCCAGCAGCTCCAGCACCAGCGGGGCCACAGATACGCAGTATTTT
CASSSSTSGATDTQYF
>few|.|TRBJ1-5|TRBV6-5
TGTGCCAGCAGTAAACAGACAGGTTCCAGTCAGCCCCAGCATTTT
CASSKQTGSSQPQHF
>.|.|TRBJ1-4|TRBV2
TGTGCCAGCAGTGAAGACAGGGTCGGCGAAAAACTGTTTTTT
CASSEDRVGEKLFF
>.|.|TRBJ1-6|TRBV5-6
TGTGCCAGCAGCTTGGCCGCAGGAGTAAATTCACCCCTCCACTTT
CASSLAAGVNSPLHF
>once|TRBD2|TRBJ2-1|TRBV5-6
TGTGCCAGCACCGGATGGGGGACTAGCGGGAGGGACAATGAGCAGTTCTTC
CASTGWGTSGRDNEQFF
>.|.|TRBJ1-6|TRBV5-4
TGTGCCAGCAGCTTGGACTTATATTCACCCCTCCACTTT
CASSLDLYSPLHF
>few|TRBD1|TRBJ1-1|TRBV19
TGTGCCAGTAACGACAGGGTGAACACTGAAGCTTTCTTT
CASNDRVNTEAFF
>.|.|TRBJ1-4|TRBV6-1
TGTGCCAGCAGGGAAGAAGAAAAACTGTTTTTT
CASREEEKLFF
>.|.|TRBJ2-5|TRBV10-3
TGTGCCATCAGTGTTTCGGGGATACAAGAGACCCAGTACTTC
CAISVSGIQETQYF
>.|.|TRBJ2-1|TRBV20-1
TGCAGTGCTAGTGGTGATGAGCAGTTCTTC
CSASGDEQFF
>.|.|TRBJ1-1|TRBV25-1
TGTGCCAGCAGAGCCTCCGGGACCGACCCTGAAGCTTTCTTT
CASRASGTDPEAFF
>.|.|TRBJ2-7|TRBV19
TGTGCCAGTAGTATAGGGGGGAGCTCCTACGAGCAGTACTTC
CASSIGGSSYEQYF
>few|.|TRBJ1-5|TRBV5-8
TGTGCCAGCAGCTTGGATGTGGGCGATGTACACAATCAGCCCCAGCATTTT
CASSLDVGDVHNQPQHF
>.|TRBD1|TRBJ1-2|TRBV25-1
TGTGCCAGCAGTGAATTACAGGGGGCTGGGGGCTACACCTTC
CASSELQGAGGYTF
>.|.|TRBJ1-5|TRBV5-1
TGCGCCAGCACCCCCTACGTATTCCTGGGCAATCAGCCCCAGCATTTT
CASTPYVFLGNQPQHF
>once|.|TRBJ1-3|TRBV23-1
TGCGCCAGCAGTCAATCTTGGGCGACATTCTCTGGAAACACCATATATTTT
CASSQSWATFSGNTIYF
>.|.|TRBJ1-5|TRBV10-1
TGCGCCAGCAGTGTAGGCACCGGACAGCCCCAGCATTTT
CASSVGTGQPQHF
>.|.|TRBJ1-2|TRBV6-1
TGTGCCAGCAGTGACCATAGACAAGAAACGGGGTATGGCTACACCTTC
CASSDHRQETGYGYTF
>.|.|TRBJ2-1|TRBV21-1
TGTGCCAGCAGCAAAGACAGCAATGAGCAGTTCTTC
CASSKDSNEQFF
>once|.|TRBJ1-2|TRBV10-3
TGTGCCATCAGTGGTGGACAGCAAACGAACTATGGCTACACCTTC
CAISGGQQTNYGYTF
>once|TRBD1|TRBJ2-5|TRBV11-3
TGTGCCAGCAGCTTACTAACACCGGGACAGCAAGAGACCCAGTACTTC
CASSLLTPGQQETQYF
>.|.|TRBJ2-1|TRBV19
TGTGCCAGTAGTATCAATAAACAGGGCACCAATGAGCAGTTCTTC
CASSINKQGTNEQFF
>.|.|TRBJ1-6|TRBV11-2
TGTGCCAGCAGCCCGGACAGCCGGCTCTATAATTCACCCCTCCACTTT
CASSPDSRLYNSPLHF
>.|TRBD1|TRBJ1-1|TRBV7-2
TGTGCCAGCAGCTTGGGACAGGGCCACACTGAAGCTTTCTTT
CASSLGQGHTEAFF
>.|.|TRBJ1-1|TRBV19
TGTGCCAGTAGTATTGGGCAGAACGCTGAAGCTTTCTTT
CASSIGQNAEAFF
>.|.|TRBJ2-4|TRBV19
TGTGCCAGTAGTTCCGTCGGGGTGGGGAACATTCAGTACTTC
CASSSVGVGNIQYF
>.|.|TRBJ2-1|TRBV6-1
TGTGCCAGCAGTGAACTCGGGGAAACCGATGAGCAGTTCTTC
CASSELGETDEQFF
>.|.|TRBJ1-2|TRBV19
TGTGCCAGTAGTGTCCAGGGGCCAACGGGTAGCTACACCTTC
CASSVQGPTGSYTF
>.|TRBD2|TRBJ2-1|TRBV5-1
TGCGCCAGCAGCCCCGGACTAGCAAGGGATGAGCAGTTCTTC
CASSPGLARDEQFF
>.|TRBD1|TRBJ2-3|TRBV9
TGTGCCAGCAGCGTTGACAGGGGGCAAAGGGCAGATACGCAGTATTTT
CASSVDRGQRADTQYF
>.|.|TRBJ2-5|TRBV6-6
TGTGCCAGCAGTTACGGGGGAGGAGAGACCCAGTACTTC
CASSYGGGETQYF
>few|TRBD2|TRBJ2-1|TRBV2
TGTGCCAGCAGTGACTTAGCGGGAGGGCCCTACAATGAGCAGTTCTTC
CASSDLAGGPYNEQFF
>few|.|TRBJ1-1|TRBV7-9
TGTGCCAGCAGCACCACCACAGACAGAGAAGCTTTCTTT
CASSTTTDREAFF
>.|.|TRBJ2-7|TRBV11-1
TGTGCCAGCAGCTTAGAGAGGGGCCCCTCCTACGAGCAGTACTTC
CASSLERGPSYEQYF
>.|.|TRBJ2-1|TRBV5-1
TGCGCCAGCAGCTTCTCTACAGGGAGCTCCTACAATGAGCAGTTCTTC
CASSFSTGSSYNEQFF
>.|.|TRBJ1-4|TRBV6-5
TGTGCCAGTTCGAAGGCAGGGGCTAATGAAAAACTGTTTTTT
CASSKAGANEKLFF
>.|.|TRBJ1-1|TRBV5-6
TGTGCCAGCAGTCTCAGGGGCACTGAAGCTTTCTTT
CASSLRGTEAFF
>few|.|TRBJ1-1|TRBV6-4
TGTGCCAGCAGTGCGGGGATTTGGACTGAAGCTTTCTTT
CASSAGIWTEAFF
>.|TRBD1|TRBJ2-3|TRBV19
TGTGCCAGTAGTGTCGGGACAGGCCGGCTTACAGATACGCAGTATTTT
CASSVGTGRLTDTQYF
>.|.|TRBJ1-6|TRBV19
TGTGCCAGTACCCGCGGTTACAGGCAGAATTCACCCCTCCACTTT
CASTRGYRQNSPLHF
>.|TRBD2|TRBJ2-1|TRBV11-2
TGTGCCAGCAGCTCCGGGACTAGCGGGAGGGCCGAAGGTGAGCAGTTCTTC
CASSSGTSGRAEGEQFF
>.|TRBD2|TRBJ2-3|TRBV5-1
TGCGCCAGCAGCTTGGAAGAACTAGCGGGCACAGATACGCAGTATTTT
CASSLEELAGTDTQYF
>.|.|TRBJ2-6|TRBV27
TGTGCCAGCAGTTTATCTGGGCCGCCCTGGGCCAACGTCCTGACTTTC
CASSLSGPPWANVLTF
>.|.|TRBJ1-6|TRBV9
TGTGCCAGCAGCGTGGCCGCCACGGATTCACCCCTCCACTTT
CASSVAATDSPLHF
>once|TRBD2|TRBJ2-5|TRBV6-5
TGTGCCAGCAAAAGAGGGACTAGCGGGAGGGAGACCCAGTACTTC
CASKRGTSGRETQYF